This T cell receptor beta chain was documented in a study of T cell clonotyping in hematopoietic cell transplantation. About the study: Recipients' pretransplant samples followed cytoreduction.

In regard to this clone: The target antigen is unknown.

General study findings and limits: No sorting was done, leaving CD4 and CD8 contributions mixed.

Measured with immunoSEQ multiplex PCR; TCRdb has only the in-frame clones, and not every one. The sample comprises around 25,000 clones, approximately 82% of which are singletons, and 24% rests with the top ten. The ends were cut back, 5 bases at V and 8 bases at J, with 15 bases in the middle. The V gene's germline CDR1 is MDHEN and CDR2 SYDVKM. This CDR3 spans 14 amino acids. Specified time point: recipient sample about 28 days before transplant, after cytoreduction. The sequencing here drew on peripheral blood mononuclear cells, taken before stem cell transplant. This chain joins TRBV28 and TRBJ1-4; D is perhaps TRBD1 (5 bases). The clonotype was recovered from a woman aged 60-75 years with acute myeloid leukemia. Some clones in this sample may be carry-over from other donors' samples. CDR3 nucleotide sequence: TGTGCCAGCAGTGGGAGCAGGGAGGGGGAAAAACTGTTTTTT. This encodes CASSGSREGEKLFF. Using reference TRBV28 and TRBJ1-4 for the parts outside the CDR3, the full variable domain is DVKVTQSSRYLVKRTGEKVFLECVQDMDHENMFWYRQDPGLGLRLIYFSYDVKMKEKGDIPEGYSVSREKKERFSLILESASTNQTSMYLCASSGSREGEKLFFGSGTQLSVL.